This T cell receptor beta chain came from a study of identical twins. General study findings and limits: Beta out-of-frame sequences showed weaker excess twin sharing.

Germline V gene lookup returns CDR1 SGHAT and CDR2 FQDESV (reference sequence). The CDR3 extends over 19 amino acids. The V gene lost 4 bases and the J gene lost 3 bases, with 24 bases spanning the gap. This clonotype was observed a handful of times. Its antigen remains unknown. Via MiXCR, TCRdb re-called the 5' RACE reads, giving one row per CDR3 protein. Among more than 650,000 distinct CDR3 sequences listed, roughly 6.2% were seen once. The clonotype originates from a man aged 18 to 30 in good health. This rearrangement joins TRBV11-1 to TRBJ2-2, with D perhaps matching TRBD1 (6 bases). Source material: naive T cells sorted from blood. The chain's CDR3 is CASSSGTLTGTTYTGELFF. In DNA form, the CDR3 reads TGTGCCAGCAGCTCCGGGACACTTACCGGGACGACATACACCGGGGAGCTGTTTTTT.